This T cell receptor (beta chain) was recovered during a study of cytotoxic CD8 clonotypes in ibrutinib-treated CLL. About the study: Of the patients, over ten were relapsed/refractory, roughly 15 treatment-naive and 17 to 18 IGHV unmutated. Investigators reported 25 or so partial and 2 complete responses; after median about six years, approximately 15 patients remained remitted and about twelve progressed.

The CDR3 consists of 17 residues. Looked up from germline, CDR1 is KGHSH and CDR2 is LQKENI. The V segment lost 0 bases and the J segment 0 bases; nucleotides outside the gene matches: 7. Findings and limits, study-wide: Public clonotypes were seen rarely and were contracted or stable on treatment. Relative to age-matched healthy donors, clonality at baseline was higher, and it tracked circulating CD8+ T-cell counts.

This clone was detected a few times. The antigen is not known. The method was immunoSEQ multiplex PCR; TCRdb's version includes in-frame clones alone and lacks a portion of them. The data hold fewer than 300,000 clones, with roughly three quarters observed a single time. V usage is TRBV18 and J usage is TRBJ2-7; 8 bases fit TRBD1. The sequencing here drew on PBMCs, taken at disease progression, from a patient treated with ibrutinib. The clonotype was recovered from a human donor with chronic lymphocytic leukemia. The chain's CDR3 is CASSPPPGQEGSYEQYF. CDR3 in DNA: TGTGCCAGCTCACCACCTCCGGGACAGGAGGGCTCCTACGAGCAGTACTTC.